This T cell receptor beta chain was recorded in a study of cytomegalovirus exposure and HLA in healthy donors. Whole-study results and caveats: Highly shared sequence variants in one cluster were likely a sequencing artifact.

The CDR3 consists of 15 residues. Per the germline V gene, CDR1 is LNHDA and CDR2 is SQIVND (reference sequence). The V and J ends lost 2 bases and 5 bases respectively, with 12 bases between them. Worth noting for this clone: Its antigen is undetermined.

A multiplex PCR was run with 60 Vbeta primers and 13 Jbeta primers. The method was immunoSEQ multiplex PCR; TCRdb's version includes in-frame clones alone and lacks a portion of them. The repertoire has some 180,000 clones, about four fifths of them found once; the top ten carry 1.5% to 2%. Healthy bone marrow donors formed the donor group. The sample taken for sequencing was PBMCs. The chain recombines TRBV19 with TRBJ2-2; a weak D match, TRBD2 (6 bases). The sequence derives from a man aged 35-49 years in good health and CMV-seropositive. Written as DNA, the CDR3 is TGTGCCAGTAGTATAAGGCGGGATCATACCGGGGAGCTGTTTTTT. Its protein is CASSIRRDHTGELFF. Looking up the rest from reference TRBV19 and TRBJ2-2 gives the full variable domain: DGGITQSPKYLFRKEGQNVTLSCEQNLNHDAMYWYRQDPGQGLRLIYYSQIVNDFQKGDIAEGYSVSREKKESFPLTVTSAQKNPTAFYLCASSIRRDHTGELFFGEGSRLTVL.